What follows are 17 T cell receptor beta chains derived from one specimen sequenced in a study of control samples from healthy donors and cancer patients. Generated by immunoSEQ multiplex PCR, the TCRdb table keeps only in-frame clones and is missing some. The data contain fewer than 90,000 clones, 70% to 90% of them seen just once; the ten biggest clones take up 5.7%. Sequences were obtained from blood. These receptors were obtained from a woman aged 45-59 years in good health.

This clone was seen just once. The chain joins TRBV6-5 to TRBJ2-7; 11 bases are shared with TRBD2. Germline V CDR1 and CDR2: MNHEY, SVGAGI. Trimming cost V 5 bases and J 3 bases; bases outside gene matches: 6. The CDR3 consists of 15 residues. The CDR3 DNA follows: TGTGCCAGCAGTCCTCCGGGACTAGCGGTCTACGAGCAGTACTTC. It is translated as CASSPPGLAVYEQYF.

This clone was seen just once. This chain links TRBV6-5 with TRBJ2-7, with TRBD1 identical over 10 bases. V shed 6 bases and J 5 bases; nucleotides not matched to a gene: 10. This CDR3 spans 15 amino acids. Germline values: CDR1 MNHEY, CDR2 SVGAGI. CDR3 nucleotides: TGTGCCAGCAGCCCAACGGGACAGGGGACCCACGAGCAGTACTTC. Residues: CASSPTGQGTHEQYF.

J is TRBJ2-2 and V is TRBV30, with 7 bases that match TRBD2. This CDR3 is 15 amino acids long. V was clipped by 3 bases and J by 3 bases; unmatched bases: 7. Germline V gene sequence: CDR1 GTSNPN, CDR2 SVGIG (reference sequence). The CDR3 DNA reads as TGTGCCTGGAGCTCGGGGAGGGTTCACACCGGGGAGCTGTTTTTT. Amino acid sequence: CAWSSGRVHTGELFF.

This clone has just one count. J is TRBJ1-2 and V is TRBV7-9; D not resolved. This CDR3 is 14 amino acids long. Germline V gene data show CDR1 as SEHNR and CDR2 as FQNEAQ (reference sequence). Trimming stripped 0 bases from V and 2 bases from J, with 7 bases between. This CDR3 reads CASSLARTNYGYTF. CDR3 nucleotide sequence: TGTGCCAGCAGCTTAGCCCGCACAAACTATGGCTACACCTTC.

The CDR3 DNA reads TGTGCCAGCAGTGATGGGCGTACTAATGAAAAACTGTTTTTT. It translates to CASSDGRTNEKLFF. The genes are TRBV6-1 and TRBJ1-4; D not certain. V was cut by 3 bases and J by 2 bases, with 7 bases left in between. The CDR3 is 14 residues long. Germline lookup yields CDR1 MNHNS and CDR2 SASEGT.

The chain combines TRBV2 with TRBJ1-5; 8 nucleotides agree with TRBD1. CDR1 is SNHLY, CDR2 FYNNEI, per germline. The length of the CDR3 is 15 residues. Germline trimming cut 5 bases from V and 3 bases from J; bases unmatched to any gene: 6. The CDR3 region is CASSFGQGFNQPQHF. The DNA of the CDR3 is TGTGCCAGCAGTTTCGGACAGGGCTTCAATCAGCCCCAGCATTTT.

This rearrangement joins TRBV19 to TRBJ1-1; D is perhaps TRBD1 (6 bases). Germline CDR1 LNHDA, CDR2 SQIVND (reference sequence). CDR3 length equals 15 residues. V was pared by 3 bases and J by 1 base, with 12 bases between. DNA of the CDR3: TGTGCCAGTAGTATGCTCCCGGACAGGAACACTGAAGCTTTCTTT. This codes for CASSMLPDRNTEAFF.

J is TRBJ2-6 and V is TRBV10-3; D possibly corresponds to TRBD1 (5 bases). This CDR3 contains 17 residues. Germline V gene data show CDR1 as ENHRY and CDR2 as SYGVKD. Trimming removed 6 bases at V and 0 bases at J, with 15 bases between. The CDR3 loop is CAIRAGPESSGANVLTF. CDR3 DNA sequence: TGTGCCATCAGGGCAGGGCCCGAATCCTCTGGGGCCAACGTCCTGACTTTC.

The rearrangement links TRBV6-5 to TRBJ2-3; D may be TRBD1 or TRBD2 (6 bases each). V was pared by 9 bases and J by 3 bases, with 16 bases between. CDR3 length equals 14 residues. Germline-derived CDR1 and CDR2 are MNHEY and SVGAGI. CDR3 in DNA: TGTGCCAGTTCTGTTAAGGGGGGAACAGATACGCAGTATTTT. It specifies CASSVKGGTDTQYF.

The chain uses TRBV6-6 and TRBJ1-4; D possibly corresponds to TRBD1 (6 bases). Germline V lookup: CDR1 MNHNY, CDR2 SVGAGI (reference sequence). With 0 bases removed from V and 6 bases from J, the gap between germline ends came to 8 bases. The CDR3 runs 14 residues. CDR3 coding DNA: TGTGCCAGCAGTTACTCACAGGGTTATGAAAAACTGTTTTTT. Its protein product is CASSYSQGYEKLFF.

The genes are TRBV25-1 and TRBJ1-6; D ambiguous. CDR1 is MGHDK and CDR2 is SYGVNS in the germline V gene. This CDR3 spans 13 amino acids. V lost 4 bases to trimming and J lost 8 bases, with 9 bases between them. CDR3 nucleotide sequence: TGTGCCAGCAGTGGGTCTTCCTATTCACCCCTCCACTTT. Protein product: CASSGSSYSPLHF.

The CDR3 loop reads CASSIVGGEQFF. The DNA of the CDR3 is TGTGCCAGTAGTATAGTGGGGGGCGAGCAGTTCTTC. The chain joins TRBV19 to TRBJ2-1, with D tentatively TRBD1 or TRBD2 (6 bases each). The CDR3 contains 12 residues. CDR1 is LNHDA, CDR2 SQIVND, per germline (reference sequence). Trimming pared 1 base from V and 10 bases from J, leaving 8 bases between.

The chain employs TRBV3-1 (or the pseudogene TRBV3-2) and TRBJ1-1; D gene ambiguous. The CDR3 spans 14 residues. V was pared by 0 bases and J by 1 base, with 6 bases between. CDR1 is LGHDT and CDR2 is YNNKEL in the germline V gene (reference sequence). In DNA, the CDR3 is TGTGCCAGCAGCCAAGATACTACGAACACTGAAGCTTTCTTT. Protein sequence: CASSQDTTNTEAFF.

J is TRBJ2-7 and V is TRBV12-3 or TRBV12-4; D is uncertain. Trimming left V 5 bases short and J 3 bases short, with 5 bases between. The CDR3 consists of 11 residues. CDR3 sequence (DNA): TGTGCCAGCAGTCCAGACTACGAGCAGTACTTC. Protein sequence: CASSPDYEQYF.

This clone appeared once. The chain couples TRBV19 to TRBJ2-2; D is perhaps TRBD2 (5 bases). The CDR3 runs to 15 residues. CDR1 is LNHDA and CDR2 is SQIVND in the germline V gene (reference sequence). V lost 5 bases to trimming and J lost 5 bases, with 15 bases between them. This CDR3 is CASSPIPRVTGELFF. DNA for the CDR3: TGTGCCAGTAGTCCAATTCCGAGGGTAACCGGGGAGCTGTTTTTT.

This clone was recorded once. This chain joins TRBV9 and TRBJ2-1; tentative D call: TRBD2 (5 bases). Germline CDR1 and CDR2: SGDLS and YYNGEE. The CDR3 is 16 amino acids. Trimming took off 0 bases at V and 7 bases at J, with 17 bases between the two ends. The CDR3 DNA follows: TGTGCCAGCAGCGTAGGAGGTGCGGCTAGAGGGAATGAGCAGTTCTTC. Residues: CASSVGGAARGNEQFF.

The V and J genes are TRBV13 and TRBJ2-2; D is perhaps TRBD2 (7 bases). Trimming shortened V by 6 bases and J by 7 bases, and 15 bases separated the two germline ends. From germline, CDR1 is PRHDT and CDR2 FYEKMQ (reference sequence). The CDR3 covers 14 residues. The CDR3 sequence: CASRRRGAGGELFF. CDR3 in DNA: TGTGCCAGCAGACGACGGGGGGCTGGCGGGGAGCTGTTTTTT.